This paragraph covers one T cell receptor beta chain sequence. What it recognizes is unknown. The germline gives CDR1 LNHDA, CDR2 SQIVND (reference sequence). Trimming left V 1 base short and J 2 bases short, with 9 bases between. The CDR3 runs to 15 residues. The data stem from a study of T cells in Graves' hyperthyroidism and ophthalmopathy. Study-level points and caveats: Most clonotypes that expanded in the thyroid above 0.001 also showed up in blood.

From RNA transcripts, TCR beta CDR3 regions were amplified. HTBI primers were used for first-round RT-PCR of the TCR CDR3. TCRdb re-called the multiplex PCR reads through MiXCR, storing one row per CDR3 protein. The data show about 690,000 distinct CDR3 sequences, around a sixth seen once. Graves' hyperthyroidism was deemed stable given no ophthalmopathy progression within 18 months. Recently diagnosed hyperthyroidism of less than 2 months' duration affected patients aged 18 to 65. Each diagnosis was grounded in clinical symptoms, serum thyroxine and TRAb, thyroid ultrasound, and orbital computed tomography.

The TCR was taken from a man in his forties or fifties with Graves' hyperthyroidism. Source material: blood. The chain couples TRBV19 to TRBJ2-1; D unresolved. The CDR3 DNA sequence: TGTGCCAGTAGTATAGGGCCAAACCCCTACAATGAGCAGTTCTTC. Protein product: CASSIGPNPYNEQFF.